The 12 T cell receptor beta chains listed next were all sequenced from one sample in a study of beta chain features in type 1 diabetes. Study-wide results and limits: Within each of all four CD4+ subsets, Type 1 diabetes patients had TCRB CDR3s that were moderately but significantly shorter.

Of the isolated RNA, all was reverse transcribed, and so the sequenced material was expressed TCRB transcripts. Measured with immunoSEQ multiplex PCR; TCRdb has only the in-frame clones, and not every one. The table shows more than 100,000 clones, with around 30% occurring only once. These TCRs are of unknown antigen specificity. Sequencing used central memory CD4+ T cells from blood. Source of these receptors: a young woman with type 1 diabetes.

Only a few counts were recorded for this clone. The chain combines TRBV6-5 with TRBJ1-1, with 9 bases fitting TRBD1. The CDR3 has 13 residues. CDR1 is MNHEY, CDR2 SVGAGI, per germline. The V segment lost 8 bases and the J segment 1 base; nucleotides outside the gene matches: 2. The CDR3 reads CASRDRANTEAFF. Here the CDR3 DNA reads TGTGCCAGCCGGGACAGGGCGAACACTGAAGCTTTCTTT.

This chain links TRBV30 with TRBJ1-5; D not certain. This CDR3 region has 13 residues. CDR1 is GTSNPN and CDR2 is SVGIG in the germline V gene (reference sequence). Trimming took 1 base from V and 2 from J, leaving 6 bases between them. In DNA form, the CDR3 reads TGTGCCTGGAGTGGGGAGGGCAATCAGCCCCAGCATTTT. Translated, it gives CAWSGEGNQPQHF.

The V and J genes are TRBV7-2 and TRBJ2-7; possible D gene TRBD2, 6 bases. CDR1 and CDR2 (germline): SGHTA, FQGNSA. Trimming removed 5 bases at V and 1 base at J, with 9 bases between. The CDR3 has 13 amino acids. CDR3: CASSVGLSYEQYF. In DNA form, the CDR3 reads TGTGCCAGCAGCGTCGGACTATCCTACGAGCAGTACTTC.

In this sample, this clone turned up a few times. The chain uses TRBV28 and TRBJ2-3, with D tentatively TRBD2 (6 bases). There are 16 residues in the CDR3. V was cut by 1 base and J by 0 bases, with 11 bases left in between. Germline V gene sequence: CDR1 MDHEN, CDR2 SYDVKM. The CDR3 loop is CASSLLTSGSTDTQYF. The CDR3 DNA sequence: TGTGCCAGCAGTTTATTAACCAGCGGGAGCACAGATACGCAGTATTTT.

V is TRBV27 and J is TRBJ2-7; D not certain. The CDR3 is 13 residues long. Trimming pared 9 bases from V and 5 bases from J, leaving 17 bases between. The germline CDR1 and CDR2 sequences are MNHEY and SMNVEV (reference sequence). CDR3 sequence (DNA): TGTGCCAGTTCTCCCCAGCTTGGAGACGAGCAGTACGTC. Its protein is CASSPQLGDEQYV.

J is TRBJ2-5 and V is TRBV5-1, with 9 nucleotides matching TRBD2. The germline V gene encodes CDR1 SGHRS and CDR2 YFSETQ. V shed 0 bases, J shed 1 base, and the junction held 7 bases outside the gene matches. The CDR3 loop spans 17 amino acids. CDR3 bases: TGCGCCAGCAGCTTGGGGGGCGGGAGGGGACTCCAAGAGACCCAGTACTTC. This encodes CASSLGGGRGLQETQYF.

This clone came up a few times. CDR3 bases: TGTGCCAGTCAGGGCTTTGGGGCCAACGTCCTGACTTTC. It translates to CASQGFGANVLTF. The rearrangement uses TRBV6-6 and TRBJ2-6; tentatively, D is TRBD1 (5 bases). Germline values: CDR1 MNHNY, CDR2 SVGAGI (reference sequence). This CDR3 contains 13 residues. V gave up 9 bases and J gave up 3 bases, with 9 bases separating them.

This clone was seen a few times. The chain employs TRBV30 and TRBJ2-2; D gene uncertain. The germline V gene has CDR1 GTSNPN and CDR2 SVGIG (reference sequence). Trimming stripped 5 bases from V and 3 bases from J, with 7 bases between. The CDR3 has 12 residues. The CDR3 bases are TGTGCCTGGGACTTGGACACCGGGGAGCTGTTTTTT. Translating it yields CAWDLDTGELFF.

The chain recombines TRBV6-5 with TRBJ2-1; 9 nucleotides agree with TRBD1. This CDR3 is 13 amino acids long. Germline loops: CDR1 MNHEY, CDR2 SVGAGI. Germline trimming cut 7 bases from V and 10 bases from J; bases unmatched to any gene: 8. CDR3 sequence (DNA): TGTGCCAGCAAAGGACAGGGGTTACGGGAGCAGTTCTTC. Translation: CASKGQGLREQFF.

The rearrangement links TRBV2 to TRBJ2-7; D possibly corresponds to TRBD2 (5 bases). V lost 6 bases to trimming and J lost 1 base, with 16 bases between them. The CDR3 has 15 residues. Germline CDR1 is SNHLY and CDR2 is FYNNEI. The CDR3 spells CASRNEGAVSYEQYF. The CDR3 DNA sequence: TGTGCCAGCAGGAACGAAGGAGCGGTTTCCTACGAGCAGTACTTC.

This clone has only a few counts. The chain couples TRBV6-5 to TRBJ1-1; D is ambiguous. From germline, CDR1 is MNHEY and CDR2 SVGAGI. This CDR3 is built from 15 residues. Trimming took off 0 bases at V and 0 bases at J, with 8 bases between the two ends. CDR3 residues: CASSYSSQLNTEAFF. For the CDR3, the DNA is TGTGCCAGCAGTTACTCGTCACAGCTGAACACTGAAGCTTTCTTT.

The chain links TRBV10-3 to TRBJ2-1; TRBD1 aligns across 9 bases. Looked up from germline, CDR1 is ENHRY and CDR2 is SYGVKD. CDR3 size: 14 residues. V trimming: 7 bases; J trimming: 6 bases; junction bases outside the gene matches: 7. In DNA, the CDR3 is TGTGCCATCACTAAGGGACAGGGCGGCAATGAGCAGTTCTTC. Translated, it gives CAITKGQGGNEQFF.